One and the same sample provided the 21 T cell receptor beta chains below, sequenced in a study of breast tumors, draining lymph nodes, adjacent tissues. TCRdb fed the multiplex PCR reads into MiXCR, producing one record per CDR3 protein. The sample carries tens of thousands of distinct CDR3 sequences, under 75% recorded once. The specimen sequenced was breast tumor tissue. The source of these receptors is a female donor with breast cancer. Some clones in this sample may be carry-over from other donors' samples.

In DNA form, the CDR3 reads TGTGCCAGCAGCTCAAGGGAAGGACTAGCGGGAGTGGCCCAGTACTTC. It is translated as CASSSREGLAGVAQYF. V gene TRBV7-3 combines with J gene TRBJ2-5, with 13 bases aligning to TRBD2. V lost 4 bases and J lost 9; bases outside the gene matches: 11. Germline CDR1 SGHTA, CDR2 FQGTGA. The CDR3 has 16 residues.

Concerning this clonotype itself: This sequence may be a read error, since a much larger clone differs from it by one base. The DNA of the CDR3 is TGTGCCAGCAGTGAAGCGCCGGGAAACACCGGGGAGCTGTTTTTT. This gives the protein CASSEAPGNTGELFF. The gene calls are TRBV2 and TRBJ2-2; a weak D match, TRBD2 (5 bases). Trimming removed 0 bases from V and 2 bases from J, with 7 bases in between. Germline loops: CDR1 SNHLY, CDR2 FYNNEI. There are 15 residues in the CDR3.

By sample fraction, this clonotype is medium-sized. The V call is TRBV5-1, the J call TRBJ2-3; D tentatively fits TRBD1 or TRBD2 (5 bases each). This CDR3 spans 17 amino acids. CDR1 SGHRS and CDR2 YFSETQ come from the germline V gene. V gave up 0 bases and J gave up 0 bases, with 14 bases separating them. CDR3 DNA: TGCGCCAGCAGCTTGGCCCCGGCCGGGGCTAGCACAGATACGCAGTATTTT. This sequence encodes CASSLAPAGASTDTQYF.

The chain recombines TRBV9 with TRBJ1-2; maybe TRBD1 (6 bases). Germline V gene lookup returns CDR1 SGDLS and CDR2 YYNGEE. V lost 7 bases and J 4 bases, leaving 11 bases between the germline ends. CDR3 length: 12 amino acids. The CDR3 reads CASGGVGYGYTF. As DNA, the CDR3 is TGTGCCAGCGGGGGCGTTGGCTATGGCTACACCTTC. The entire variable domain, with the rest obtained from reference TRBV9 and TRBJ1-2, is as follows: DSGVTQTPKHLITATGQRVTLRCSPRSGDLSVYWYQQSLDQGLQFLIQYYNGEERAKGNILERFSAQQFPDLHSELNLSSLELGDSALYFCASGGVGYGYTFGSGTRLTVV.

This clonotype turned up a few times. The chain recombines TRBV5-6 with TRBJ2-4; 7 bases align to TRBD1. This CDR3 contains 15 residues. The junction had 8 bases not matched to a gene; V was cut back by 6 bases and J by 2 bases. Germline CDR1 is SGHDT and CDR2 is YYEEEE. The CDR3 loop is CASIRGQPTKNIQYF. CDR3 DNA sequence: TGTGCCAGCATCAGGGGACAGCCAACCAAAAACATTCAGTACTTC.

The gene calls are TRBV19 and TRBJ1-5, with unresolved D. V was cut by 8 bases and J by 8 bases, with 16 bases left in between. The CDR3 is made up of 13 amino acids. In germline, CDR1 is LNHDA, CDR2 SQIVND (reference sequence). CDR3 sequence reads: CASHNPSGEPQHF. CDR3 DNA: TGTGCCAGTCACAACCCTTCGGGCGAGCCCCAGCATTTT.

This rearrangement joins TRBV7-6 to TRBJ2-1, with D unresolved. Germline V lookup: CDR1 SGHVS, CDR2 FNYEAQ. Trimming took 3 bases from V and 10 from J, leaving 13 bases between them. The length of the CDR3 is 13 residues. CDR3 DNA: TGTGCCAGCAGCTTGGAAAGCTGGAGCGAGCAGTTCTTC. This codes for CASSLESWSEQFF.

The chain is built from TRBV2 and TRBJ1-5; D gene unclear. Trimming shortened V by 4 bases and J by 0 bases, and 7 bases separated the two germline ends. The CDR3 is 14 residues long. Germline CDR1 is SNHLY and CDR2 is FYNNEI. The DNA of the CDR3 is TGTGCCAGCAGTGCAGAATATAGCAATCAGCCCCAGCATTTT. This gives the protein CASSAEYSNQPQHF.

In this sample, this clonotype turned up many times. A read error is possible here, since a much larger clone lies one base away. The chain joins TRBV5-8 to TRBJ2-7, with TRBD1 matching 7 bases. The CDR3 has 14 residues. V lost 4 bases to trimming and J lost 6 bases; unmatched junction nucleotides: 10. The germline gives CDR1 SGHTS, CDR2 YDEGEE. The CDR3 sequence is CASSQGQAKLEQYF. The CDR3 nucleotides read TGTGCCAGCAGCCAAGGACAGGCAAAGCTCGAGCAGTACTTC.

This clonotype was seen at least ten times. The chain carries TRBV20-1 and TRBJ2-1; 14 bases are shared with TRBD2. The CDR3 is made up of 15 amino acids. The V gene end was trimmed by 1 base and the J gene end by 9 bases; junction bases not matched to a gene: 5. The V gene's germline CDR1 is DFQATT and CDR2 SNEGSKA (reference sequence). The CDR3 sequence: CSARVGLAGGIEQFF. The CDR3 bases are TGCAGTGCTAGAGTAGGACTAGCGGGAGGAATTGAGCAGTTCTTC.

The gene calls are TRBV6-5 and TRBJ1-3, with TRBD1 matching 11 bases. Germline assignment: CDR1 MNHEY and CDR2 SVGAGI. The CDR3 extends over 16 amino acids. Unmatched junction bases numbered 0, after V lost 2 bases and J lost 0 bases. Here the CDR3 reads CASSYGTGGSGNTIYF. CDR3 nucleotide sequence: TGTGCCAGCAGTTACGGGACAGGGGGCTCTGGAAACACCATATATTTT.

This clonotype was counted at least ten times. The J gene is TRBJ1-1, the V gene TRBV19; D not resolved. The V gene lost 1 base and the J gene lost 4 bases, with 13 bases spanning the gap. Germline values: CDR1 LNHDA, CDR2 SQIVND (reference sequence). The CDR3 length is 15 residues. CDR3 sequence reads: CASSIGRLDGTEAFF. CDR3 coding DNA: TGTGCCAGTAGTATAGGGAGGCTTGACGGCACTGAAGCTTTCTTT.

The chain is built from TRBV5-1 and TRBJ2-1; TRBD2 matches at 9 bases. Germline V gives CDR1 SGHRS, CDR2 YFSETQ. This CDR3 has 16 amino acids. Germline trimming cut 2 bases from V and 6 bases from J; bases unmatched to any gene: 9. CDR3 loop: CASSFSGSGGFNEQFF. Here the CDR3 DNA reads TGCGCCAGCAGCTTTTCCGGGAGCGGGGGGTTCAATGAGCAGTTCTTC.

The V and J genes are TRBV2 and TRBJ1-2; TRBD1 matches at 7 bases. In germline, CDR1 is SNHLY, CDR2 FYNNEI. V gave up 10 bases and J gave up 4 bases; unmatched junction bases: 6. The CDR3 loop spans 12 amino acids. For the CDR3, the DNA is TGTGCCATTACGACAGGGAGCTATGGCTACACCTTC. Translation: CAITTGSYGYTF.

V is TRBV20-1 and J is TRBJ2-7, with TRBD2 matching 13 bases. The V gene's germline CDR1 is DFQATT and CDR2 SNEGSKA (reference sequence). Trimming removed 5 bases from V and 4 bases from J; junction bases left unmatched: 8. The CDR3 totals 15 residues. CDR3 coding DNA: TGCAGTGCTTCCACGCCGACTAGCGGGGGGTACGAGCAGTACTTC. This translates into CSASTPTSGGYEQYF.

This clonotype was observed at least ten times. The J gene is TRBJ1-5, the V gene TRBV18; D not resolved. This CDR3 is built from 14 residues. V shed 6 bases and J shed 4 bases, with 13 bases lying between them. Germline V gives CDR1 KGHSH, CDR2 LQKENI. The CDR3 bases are TGTGCCAGCTCCCCCTCGGGCTCAAATCAGCCCCAGCATTTT. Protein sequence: CASSPSGSNQPQHF.

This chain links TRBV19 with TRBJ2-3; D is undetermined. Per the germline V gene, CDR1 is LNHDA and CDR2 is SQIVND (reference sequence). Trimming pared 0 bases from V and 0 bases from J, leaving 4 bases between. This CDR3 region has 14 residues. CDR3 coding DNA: TGTGCCAGTAGTATAGAAGGCAGCACAGATACGCAGTATTTT. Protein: CASSIEGSTDTQYF.

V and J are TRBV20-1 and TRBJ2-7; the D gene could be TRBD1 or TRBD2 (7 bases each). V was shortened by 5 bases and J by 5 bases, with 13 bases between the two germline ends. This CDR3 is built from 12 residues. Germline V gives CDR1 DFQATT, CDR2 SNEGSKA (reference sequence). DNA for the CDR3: TGCAGTGCTGACAGGGAGGGCGACGAGCAGTACTTC. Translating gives CSADREGDEQYF.

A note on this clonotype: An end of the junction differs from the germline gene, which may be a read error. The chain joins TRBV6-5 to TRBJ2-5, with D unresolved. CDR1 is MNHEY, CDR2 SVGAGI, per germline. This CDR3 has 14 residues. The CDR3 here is CARSYPGSQETQYF. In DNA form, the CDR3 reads TGTGCCAGAAGTTACCCCGGCAGCCAAGAGACCCAGTACTTC.

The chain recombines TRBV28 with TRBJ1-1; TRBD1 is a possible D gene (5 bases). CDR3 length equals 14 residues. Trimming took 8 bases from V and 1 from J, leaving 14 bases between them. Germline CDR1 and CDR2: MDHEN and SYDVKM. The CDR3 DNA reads TGTGCCAGCGTCCCGGACGGGGGGAACACTGAAGCTTTCTTT. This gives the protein CASVPDGGNTEAFF.

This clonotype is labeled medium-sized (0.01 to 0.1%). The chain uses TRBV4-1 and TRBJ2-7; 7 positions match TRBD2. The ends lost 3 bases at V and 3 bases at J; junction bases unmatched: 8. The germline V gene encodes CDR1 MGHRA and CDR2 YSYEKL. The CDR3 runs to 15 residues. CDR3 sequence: CASSHLGEGIYEQYF. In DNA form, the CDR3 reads TGCGCCAGCAGCCACTTGGGGGAGGGGATCTACGAGCAGTACTTC.